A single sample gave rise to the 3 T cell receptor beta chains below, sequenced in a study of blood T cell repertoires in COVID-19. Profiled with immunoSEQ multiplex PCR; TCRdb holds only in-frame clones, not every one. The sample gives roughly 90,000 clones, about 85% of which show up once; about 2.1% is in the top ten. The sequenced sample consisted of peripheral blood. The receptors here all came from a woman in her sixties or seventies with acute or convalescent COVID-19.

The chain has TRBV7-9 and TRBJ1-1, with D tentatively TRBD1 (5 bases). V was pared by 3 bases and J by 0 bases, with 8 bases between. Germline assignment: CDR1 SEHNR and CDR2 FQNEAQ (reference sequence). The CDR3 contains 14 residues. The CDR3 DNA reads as TGTGCCAGCAGCTTGACAGCTATGAACACTGAAGCTTTCTTT. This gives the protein CASSLTAMNTEAFF.

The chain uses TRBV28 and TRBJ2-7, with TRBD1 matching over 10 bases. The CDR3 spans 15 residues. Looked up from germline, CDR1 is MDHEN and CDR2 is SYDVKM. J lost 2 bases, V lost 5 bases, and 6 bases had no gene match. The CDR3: CASSDIGQGAYEQYF. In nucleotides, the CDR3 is TGTGCCAGCAGTGATATTGGACAGGGGGCCTACGAGCAGTACTTC.

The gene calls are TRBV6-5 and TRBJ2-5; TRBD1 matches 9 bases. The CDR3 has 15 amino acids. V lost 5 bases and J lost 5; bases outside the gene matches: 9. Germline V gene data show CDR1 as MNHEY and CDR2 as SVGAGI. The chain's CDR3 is CASSTQQGAGETQYF. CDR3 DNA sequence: TGTGCCAGCAGTACACAACAGGGGGCTGGGGAGACCCAGTACTTC.